These 27 T cell receptor beta chains originate from one sample sequenced in a study of PD-1 blockade in classical Hodgkin lymphoma. The data were produced by immunoSEQ multiplex PCR, yet TCRdb's version contains in-frame clones alone and is incomplete. The table records tens of thousands of clones, almost 90% of them present only once. Relapses following autologous stem cell transplantation were seen in all patients, with brentuximab vedotin exposure varying. This material consisted of peripheral blood mononuclear cells (PBMCs), taken before the second cycle of nivolumab. These receptors came from a human donor with classical Hodgkin lymphoma.

The chain couples TRBV2 to TRBJ2-5; D is possibly TRBD1 or TRBD2 (7 bases each). The J call may be incorrect, as the DNA end agrees better with TRBJ2-7. CDR1 and CDR2 from the germline V gene are SNHLY and FYNNEI. The CDR3 has 16 residues. The CDR3, as DNA: TGTGCCAGCACCGCCAGAGGGGGCGGGAGCTCCTACGAGCAGTACTTC. It codes for CASTARGGGSSYEQYF.

The rearrangement uses TRBV5-5 and TRBJ2-7; D unclear. Germline V CDR1 and CDR2: SGHKS, YYEKEE (reference sequence). CDR3 length equals 18 residues. Trimming took off 3 bases at V and 0 bases at J, with 22 bases between the two ends. CDR3 sequence reads: CASSSGSTGEFFSYEQYF. DNA of the CDR3: TGTGCCAGCAGCTCGGGCTCGACTGGGGAATTCTTCTCCTACGAGCAGTACTTC.

The chain employs TRBV5-4 and TRBJ1-4; D is perhaps TRBD1 (5 bases). Trimming pared 0 bases from V and 0 bases from J, leaving 12 bases between. The germline gives CDR1 SGHNT, CDR2 YYREEE (reference sequence). The CDR3 is 17 residues long. The CDR3: CASSLGGSLSTNEKLFF. The CDR3, as DNA: TGTGCCAGCAGCTTGGGGGGGTCCCTTTCAACTAATGAAAAACTGTTTTTT.

The J gene is TRBJ1-2, the V gene TRBV15; D is perhaps TRBD1 (5 bases). The CDR3 spans 15 residues. The V gene's germline CDR1 is LNHNV and CDR2 YYDKDF (reference sequence). V was shortened by 0 bases and J by 8 bases, with 16 bases between the two germline ends. Here the CDR3 DNA reads TGTGCCACCAGCAGAGATCATAGCGGGGCGGAGGGCTACACCTTC. Translating gives CATSRDHSGAEGYTF.

The genes are TRBV6-1 and TRBJ1-2, with 10 bases fitting TRBD1. The CDR3 loop spans 18 amino acids. The V gene end was trimmed by 2 bases and the J gene end by 4 bases; junction bases not matched to a gene: 13. Germline V CDR1 and CDR2: MNHNS, SASEGT. Written as DNA, the CDR3 is TGTGCCAGCAGTGAATCGCCGGGACAGGGGTTACGCATCTATGGCTACACCTTC. The encoded protein is CASSESPGQGLRIYGYTF.

CDR3 sequence reads: CASKQADTYNEQFF. DNA of the CDR3: TGTGCCAGCAAACAAGCGGACACGTACAATGAGCAGTTCTTC. J is TRBJ2-1 and V is TRBV7-9, with D perhaps assigned TRBD1 or TRBD2 (5 bases each). V was trimmed by 7 bases and J by 4 bases, leaving 14 bases between them. The CDR3 length is 14 residues. Per the germline V gene, CDR1 is SEHNR and CDR2 is FQNEAQ (reference sequence).

The V gene is TRBV7-3, the J gene TRBJ2-2; a weak D match, TRBD2 (7 bases). V gave up 5 bases and J gave up 9 bases, with 31 bases separating them. Germline V lookup: CDR1 SGHTA, CDR2 FQGTGA. This CDR3 has 19 amino acids. For the CDR3, the DNA is TGTGCCAGCAGCCCGATCCCCCCTCGGGGGCTAGCGGTCCACCGGGAGCTGTTTTTT. Encoded protein: CASSPIPPRGLAVHRELFF.

The chain joins TRBV7-9 to TRBJ1-5; 7 bases fit TRBD1. The CDR3 totals 14 residues. In germline, CDR1 is SEHNR, CDR2 FQNEAQ (reference sequence). The V segment lost 5 bases and the J segment 7 bases; nucleotides outside the gene matches: 8. In DNA form, the CDR3 reads TGTGCCAGCAGCGCTACAGGGGAGTGGCAGCCCCAGCATTTT. Residues: CASSATGEWQPQHF.

V gene TRBV11-2 combines with J gene TRBJ1-1; 9 nucleotides agree with TRBD1. This CDR3 spans 18 amino acids. Germline CDR1 reads SGHAT; CDR2 reads FQNNGV. The ends lost 3 bases at V and 6 bases at J; junction bases unmatched: 17. CDR3 nucleotide sequence: TGTGCCAGCAGCTTTTTCACACAGGGACAGGGACCCCTCGCTGAAGCTTTCTTT. Translating it yields CASSFFTQGQGPLAEAFF.

The chain carries TRBV6-5 and TRBJ1-5; D may be TRBD1 (5 bases). Trimming left V 4 bases short and J 6 bases short, with 13 bases between. CDR1 MNHEY and CDR2 SVGAGI come from the germline V gene. CDR3 length: 14 amino acids. In DNA, the CDR3 is TGTGCCAGCAGTTCCCCGGGGGGGGGTCAGCCCCAGCATTTT. Its translation is CASSSPGGGQPQHF.

The chain joins TRBV11-3 to TRBJ2-7; 13 nucleotides match TRBD2. The CDR3 loop spans 19 amino acids. V shed 5 bases and J 0 bases; nucleotides not matched to a gene: 13. Germline values: CDR1 SGHNT, CDR2 YENEEA. The CDR3 loop is CASSRRRTSGSASSYEQYF. CDR3 in DNA: TGTGCCAGCAGCCGAAGGAGGACTAGCGGGAGCGCTAGCTCCTACGAGCAGTACTTC.

Only a few counts were recorded for this clone. The chain combines TRBV7-9 with TRBJ2-3; D unclear. Trimming removed 5 bases from V and 0 bases from J, with 18 bases in between. CDR1 and CDR2 from the germline V gene are SEHNR and FQNEAQ (reference sequence). CDR3 length: 17 residues. The chain's CDR3 is CASSHLNFYSSTDTQYF. The CDR3 nucleotides read TGTGCCAGCAGCCACTTAAACTTTTACTCTAGCACAGATACGCAGTATTTT. Full variable domain (missing parts from reference TRBV7-9 and TRBJ2-3): DTGVSQNPRHKITKRGQNVTFRCDPISEHNRLYWYRQTLGQGPEFLTYFQNEAQLEKSRLLSDRFSAERPKGSFSTLEIQRTEQGDSAMYLCASSHLNFYSSTDTQYFGPGTRLTVL.

This chain uses TRBV7-9 with TRBJ2-7; 8 bases map to TRBD1. The CDR3 runs to 15 residues. From germline, CDR1 is SEHNR and CDR2 FQNEAQ (reference sequence). Trimming took 5 bases from V and 4 from J; bases not matched to a gene: 10. CDR3 sequence (DNA): TGTGCCAGCAGCGCCCCGGGGCAGGGGGCGTACGAGCAGTACTTC. Protein sequence: CASSAPGQGAYEQYF.

The V gene is TRBV27, the J gene TRBJ1-5, with D tentatively TRBD1 (6 bases). The CDR3 consists of 16 residues. Looked up from germline, CDR1 is MNHEY and CDR2 is SMNVEV (reference sequence). V was pared by 3 bases and J by 3 bases, with 15 bases between. The CDR3 nucleotides read TGTGCCAGCAGTTTCGAATCGACAGGACTCAATCAGCCCCAGCATTTT. Amino acids: CASSFESTGLNQPQHF.

The V call is TRBV12-5, the J call TRBJ2-7; the match to TRBD2 covers 7 bases. Germline CDR1 reads LGHNT; CDR2 reads FRNRAP. The trim removed 10 bases at V and 3 bases at J, leaving 12 bases unmatched. CDR3 length: 14 residues. The CDR3 DNA sequence: TGTGCTACGGGGGAGGGGAGGACGGTCTACGAGCAGTACTTC. Amino acid sequence: CATGEGRTVYEQYF.

This CDR3 reads CASSRDINQPQHF. CDR3 in DNA: TGTGCCAGCAGTCGGGACATCAATCAGCCCCAGCATTTT. The chain has TRBV11-2 and TRBJ1-5, with a possible D match to TRBD1 (6 bases). Trimming stripped 6 bases from V and 3 bases from J, with 9 bases between. The CDR3 sequence is 13 residues long. Per the germline V gene, CDR1 is SGHAT and CDR2 is FQNNGV.

Remarks on this clone: Here the CDR3 omits its conserved ending phenylalanine or tryptophan, so a read error is the likely source. V and J are TRBV5-1 and TRBJ1-2, with 7 nucleotides matching TRBD1. Germline loops: CDR1 SGHRS, CDR2 YFSETQ. This CDR3 contains 14 residues. Trimming at V came to 6 bases and at J to 8 bases, leaving 13 bases not matched to a gene. The CDR3 here is CASNRDRVMGGYTL. CDR3 DNA: TGCGCCAGCAACCGAGACAGGGTGATGGGGGGCTACACCCTC.

The chain carries TRBV29-1 and TRBJ1-1, with D perhaps matching TRBD1 (5 bases). Germline CDR1 and CDR2: SQVTM and ANQGSEA. Trimming removed 1 base at V and 6 bases at J, with 18 bases between. The CDR3 runs 15 residues. The CDR3 DNA is TGCAGCGTTGAAGCCCTCGGCAGGGAAGGGGCTGAAGCTTTCTTT. Its translation is CSVEALGREGAEAFF.

This clone was picked up one time. The chain recombines TRBV27 with TRBJ1-2; 7 bases are a match to TRBD1. Germline CDR1 reads MNHEY; CDR2 reads SMNVEV (reference sequence). This CDR3 spans 15 amino acids. After removal of 5 bases from V and 1 base from J, the junction contained 7 bases not matched to a gene. The CDR3 region has the DNA TGTGCCAGCAGTGGAGCAGGGGGACTTAACTATGGCTACACCTTC. Protein sequence: CASSGAGGLNYGYTF.

The chain combines TRBV5-6 with TRBJ1-4; 10 positions match TRBD1. In germline, CDR1 is SGHDT, CDR2 YYEEEE. After removal of 4 bases from V and 5 bases from J, the junction contained 5 bases not matched to a gene. This CDR3 region has 15 residues. CDR3 loop: CASSGTGVGNEKLFF. CDR3 DNA sequence: TGTGCCAGCAGCGGGACAGGGGTTGGGAATGAAAAACTGTTTTTT.

This chain's CDR3 is CASSVFTSGSYNEQFF. Written as DNA, the CDR3 is TGTGCCAGCAGTGTCTTTACTAGCGGGAGTTACAATGAGCAGTTCTTC. The chain carries TRBV2 and TRBJ2-1; 11 nucleotides align to TRBD2. Per germline, CDR1 SNHLY and CDR2 FYNNEI. This CDR3 contains 16 residues. The V and J ends lost 4 bases and 4 bases, in that order; junction bases with no gene match: 6. Variable domain in full (rest from reference TRBV2 and TRBJ2-1): EPEVTQTPSHQVTQMGQEVILRCVPISNHLYFYWYRQILGQKVEFLVSFYNNEISEKSEIFDDQFSVERPDGSNFTLKIRSTKLEDSAMYFCASSVFTSGSYNEQFFGPGTRLTVL.

This clone was seen just once. The chain couples TRBV10-3 to TRBJ2-7; no clear D. The V end was cut by 11 bases, the J end by 6 bases, with 17 bases between. Germline CDR1 reads ENHRY; CDR2 reads SYGVKD. CDR3 size: 12 residues. The CDR3 DNA is TGTGCCGCCCAAGCCGATTGGATCGAGCAGTACTTC. This sequence encodes CAAQADWIEQYF.

This chain joins TRBV19 and TRBJ1-1; D remains ambiguous. The CDR3 is made up of 12 amino acids. Per the germline V gene, CDR1 is LNHDA and CDR2 is SQIVND (reference sequence). V shed 8 bases and J shed 1 base, with 8 bases lying between them. The CDR3 sequence: CASSPWNTEAFF. The CDR3 nucleotides read TGTGCCAGTTCACCCTGGAACACTGAAGCTTTCTTT.

The J gene is TRBJ1-5, the V gene TRBV27; D not certain. V was pared by 5 bases and J by 3 bases, with 14 bases between. Germline CDR1 reads MNHEY; CDR2 reads SMNVEV (reference sequence). The CDR3 totals 15 residues. The CDR3 coding sequence is TGTGCCAGCAGTCCTAATAGACACTACAATCAGCCCCAGCATTTT. Encoded protein: CASSPNRHYNQPQHF.

This chain uses TRBV19 with TRBJ2-7; 8 bases fit TRBD1. Germline V gene lookup returns CDR1 LNHDA and CDR2 SQIVND (reference sequence). Unmatched junction bases numbered 11, after V lost 4 bases and J lost 3 bases. This CDR3 is built from 16 residues. CDR3 coding DNA: TGTGCCAGTAGTAGTTCCACGGGACAGGCATTCTACGAGCAGTACTTC. Its translation: CASSSSTGQAFYEQYF.

This clone was seen just once. The CDR3 nucleotides read TGTGCCAGTACTACCCGTACTAGCGTTAGCTCCTACAATGAGCAGTTCTTC. Its protein product is CASTTRTSVSSYNEQFF. The chain employs TRBV19 and TRBJ2-1, with 7 bases aligning to TRBD2. Germline CDR1 is LNHDA and CDR2 is SQIVND (reference sequence). This CDR3 has 17 amino acids. Trimming at V came to 7 bases and at J to 0 bases, leaving 12 bases not matched to a gene.

This sequence joins TRBV9 and TRBJ2-1, with a tentative D call TRBD2 (6 bases). Trimming took 3 bases from V and 0 from J, leaving 13 bases between them. The CDR3 spans 16 residues. Looked up from germline, CDR1 is SGDLS and CDR2 is YYNGEE. CDR3 sequence: CASSGVPGLSYNEQFF. In DNA form, the CDR3 reads TGTGCCAGCAGCGGGGTGCCGGGACTCTCCTACAATGAGCAGTTCTTC.